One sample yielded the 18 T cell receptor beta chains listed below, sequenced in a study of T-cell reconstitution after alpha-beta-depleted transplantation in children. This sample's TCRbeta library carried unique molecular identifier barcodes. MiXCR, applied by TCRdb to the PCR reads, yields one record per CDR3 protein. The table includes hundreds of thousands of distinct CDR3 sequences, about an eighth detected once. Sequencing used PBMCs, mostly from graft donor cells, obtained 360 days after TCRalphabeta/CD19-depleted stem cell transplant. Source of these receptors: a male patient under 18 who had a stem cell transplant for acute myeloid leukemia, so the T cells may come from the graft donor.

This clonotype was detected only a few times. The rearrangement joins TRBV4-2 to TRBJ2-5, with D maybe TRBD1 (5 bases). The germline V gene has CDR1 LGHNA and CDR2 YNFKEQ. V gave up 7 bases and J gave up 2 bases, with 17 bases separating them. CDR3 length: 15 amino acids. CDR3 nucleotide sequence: TGTGCCAGCAAACCTCGGCTAGGGGATCAAGAGACCCAGTACTTC. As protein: CASKPRLGDQETQYF.

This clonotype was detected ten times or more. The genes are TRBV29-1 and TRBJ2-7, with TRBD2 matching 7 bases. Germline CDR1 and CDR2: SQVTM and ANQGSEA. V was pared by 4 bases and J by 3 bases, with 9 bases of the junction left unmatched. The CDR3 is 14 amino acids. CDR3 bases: TGCAGCGTTGGGGGGGGAGAGAGAGGCTACGAGCAGTACTTC. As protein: CSVGGGERGYEQYF.

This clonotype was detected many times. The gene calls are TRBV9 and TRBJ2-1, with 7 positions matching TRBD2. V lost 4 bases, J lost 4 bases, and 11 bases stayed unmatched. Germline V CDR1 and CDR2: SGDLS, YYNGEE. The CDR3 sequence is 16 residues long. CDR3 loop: CASSPEAGAKYNEQFF. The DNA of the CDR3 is TGTGCCAGCAGCCCAGAGGCGGGAGCAAAGTACAATGAGCAGTTCTTC.

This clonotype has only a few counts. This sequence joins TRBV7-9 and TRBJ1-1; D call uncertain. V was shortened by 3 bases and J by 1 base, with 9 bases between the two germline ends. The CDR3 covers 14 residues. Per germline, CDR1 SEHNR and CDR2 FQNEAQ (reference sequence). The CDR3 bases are TGTGCCAGCAGCTTTGGTAGAAAGAACACTGAAGCTTTCTTT. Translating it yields CASSFGRKNTEAFF.

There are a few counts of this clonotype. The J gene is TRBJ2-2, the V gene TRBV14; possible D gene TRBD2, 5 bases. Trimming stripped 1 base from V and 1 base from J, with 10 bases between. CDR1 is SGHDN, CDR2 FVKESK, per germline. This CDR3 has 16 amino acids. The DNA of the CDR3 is TGTGCCAGCAGCCAAGTGAGACTAATGAACACCGGGGAGCTGTTTTTT. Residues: CASSQVRLMNTGELFF. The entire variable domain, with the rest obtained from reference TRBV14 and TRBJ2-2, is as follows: EAGVTQFPSHSVIEKGQTVTLRCDPISGHDNLYWYRRVMGKEIKFLLHFVKESKQDESGMPNNRFLAERTGGTYSTLKVQPAELEDSGVYFCASSQVRLMNTGELFFGEGSRLTVL.

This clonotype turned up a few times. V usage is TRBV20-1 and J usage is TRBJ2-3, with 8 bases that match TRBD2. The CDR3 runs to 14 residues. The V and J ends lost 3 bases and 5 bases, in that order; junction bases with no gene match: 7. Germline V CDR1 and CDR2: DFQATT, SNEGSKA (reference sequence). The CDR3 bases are TGCAGTGCTAGGACGGGAGGGTGGGTAGATACGCAGTATTTT. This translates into CSARTGGWVDTQYF.

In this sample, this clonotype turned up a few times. CDR3 DNA: TGTGCCTGGAGGACTAGCGTTGCAGATACGCAGTATTTT. Its translation is CAWRTSVADTQYF. The chain carries TRBV30 and TRBJ2-3; 8 nucleotides match TRBD2. The CDR3 runs 13 residues. Trimming took 3 bases from V and 4 from J; bases not matched to a gene: 3. Per germline, CDR1 GTSNPN and CDR2 SVGIG (reference sequence).

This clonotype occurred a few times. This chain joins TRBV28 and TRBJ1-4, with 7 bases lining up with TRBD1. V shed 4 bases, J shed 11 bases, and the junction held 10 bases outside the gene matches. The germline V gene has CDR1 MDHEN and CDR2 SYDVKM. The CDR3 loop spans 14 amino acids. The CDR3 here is CASSSQGELRKLFF. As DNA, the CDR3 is TGTGCCAGCAGTTCCCAGGGGGAGCTGAGGAAACTGTTTTTT.

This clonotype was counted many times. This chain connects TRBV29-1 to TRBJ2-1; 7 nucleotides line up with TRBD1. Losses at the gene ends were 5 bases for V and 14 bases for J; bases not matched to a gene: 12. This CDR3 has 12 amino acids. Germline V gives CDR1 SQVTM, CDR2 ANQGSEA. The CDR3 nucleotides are TGCAGCGTTCCAACTACCGGGACAGAAAAGTTCTTC. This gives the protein CSVPTTGTEKFF.

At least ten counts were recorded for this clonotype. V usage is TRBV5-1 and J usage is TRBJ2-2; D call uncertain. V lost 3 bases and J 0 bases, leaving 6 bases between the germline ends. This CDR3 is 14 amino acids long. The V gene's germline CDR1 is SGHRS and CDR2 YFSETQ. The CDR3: CASSSMPNTGELFF. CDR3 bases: TGCGCCAGCAGCTCGATGCCGAACACCGGGGAGCTGTTTTTT.

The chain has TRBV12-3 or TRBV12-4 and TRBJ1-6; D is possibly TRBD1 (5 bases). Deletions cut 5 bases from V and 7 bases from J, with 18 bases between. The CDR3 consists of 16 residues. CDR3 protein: CASSVPGPRRNSPLHF. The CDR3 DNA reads TGTGCCAGCAGTGTTCCGGGACCCAGGCGGAATTCACCCCTCCACTTT.

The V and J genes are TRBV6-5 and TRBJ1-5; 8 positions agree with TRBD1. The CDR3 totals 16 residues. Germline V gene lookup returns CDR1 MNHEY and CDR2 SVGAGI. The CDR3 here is CASGYRGVKGNQPQHF. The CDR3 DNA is TGTGCGAGCGGATACAGGGGGGTTAAGGGCAATCAGCCCCAGCATTTT.

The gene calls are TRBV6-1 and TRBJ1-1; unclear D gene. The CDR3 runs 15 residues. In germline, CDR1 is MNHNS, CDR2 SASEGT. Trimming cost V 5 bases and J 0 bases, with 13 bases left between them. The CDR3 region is CASSPPRAMNTEAFF. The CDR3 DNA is TGTGCCAGCAGTCCCCCTCGGGCCATGAACACTGAAGCTTTCTTT.

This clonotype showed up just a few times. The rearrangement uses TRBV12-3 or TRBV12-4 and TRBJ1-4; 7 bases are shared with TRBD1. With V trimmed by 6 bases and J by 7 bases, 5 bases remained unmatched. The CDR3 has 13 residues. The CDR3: CASRTTGPEKLFF. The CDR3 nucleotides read TGTGCCAGCAGGACGACAGGGCCTGAAAAACTGTTTTTT.

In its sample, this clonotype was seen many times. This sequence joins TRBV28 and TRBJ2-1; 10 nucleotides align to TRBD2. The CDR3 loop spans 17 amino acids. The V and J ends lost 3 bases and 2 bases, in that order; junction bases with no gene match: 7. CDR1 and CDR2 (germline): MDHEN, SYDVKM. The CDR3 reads CASSLALSGRAYNEQFF. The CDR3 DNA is TGTGCCAGCAGTTTGGCTTTGAGCGGGAGGGCCTACAATGAGCAGTTCTTC.

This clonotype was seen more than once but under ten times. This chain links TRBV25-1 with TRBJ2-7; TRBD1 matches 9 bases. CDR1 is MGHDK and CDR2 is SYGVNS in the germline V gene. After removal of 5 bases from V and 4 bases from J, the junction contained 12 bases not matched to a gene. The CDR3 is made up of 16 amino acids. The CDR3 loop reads CASSPPWRDRVYEQYF. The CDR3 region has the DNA TGTGCCAGCAGTCCTCCTTGGCGGGACAGGGTGTACGAGCAGTACTTC.

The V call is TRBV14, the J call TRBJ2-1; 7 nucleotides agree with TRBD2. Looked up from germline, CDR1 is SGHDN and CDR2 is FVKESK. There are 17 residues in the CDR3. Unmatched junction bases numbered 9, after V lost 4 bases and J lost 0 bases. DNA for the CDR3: TGTGCCAGCAGCCTAGGACTAGGCTACCTCTCCTACAATGAGCAGTTCTTC. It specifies CASSLGLGYLSYNEQFF.

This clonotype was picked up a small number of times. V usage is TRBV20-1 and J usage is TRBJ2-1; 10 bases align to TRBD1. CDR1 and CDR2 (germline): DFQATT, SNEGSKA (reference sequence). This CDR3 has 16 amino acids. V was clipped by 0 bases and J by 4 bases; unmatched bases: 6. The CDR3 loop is CSARELGQGHYNEQFF. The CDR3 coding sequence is TGCAGTGCTAGAGAGTTGGGACAGGGGCATTACAATGAGCAGTTCTTC.